This T cell receptor (beta chain) came from a study of STAT3 mutations in large granular lymphocyte leukemia. Study-wide background: Roughly half the longitudinally sequenced T-LGLL patients had canonical STAT3 mutations. Over half of T-LGLL patients had one or more immunosuppressive regimens.

Concerning this clone itself: Its antigen is still unknown.

Study outcomes and limitations: In T-cell large granular lymphocyte leukemia, about half of patients showed multiple immunodominant subclonotypes. Treatment regimens differed across patients between samplings.

TCRbeta libraries averaged around 42,000 productive templates per sample. Data came from immunoSEQ multiplex PCR; TCRdb stores just in-frame clones and leaves some out. In the table there are 35,000 to 50,000 clones, about 81% of which are singletons. Germline CDR1 and CDR2: WSHSY and SAAADI. CDR3 size: 14 residues. Trimming removed 10 bases from V and 5 bases from J; junction bases left unmatched: 9. The TCR was taken from a human donor with T large granular lymphocyte leukemia. Some clones in this sample may be carry-over from other donors' samples. The material sequenced was PBMCs. This rearrangement joins TRBV10-2 to TRBJ2-7, with TRBD1 identical over 12 bases. CDR3 region: CATQTGTGGNEQYF. As DNA, the CDR3 is TGCGCCACCCAGACCGGGACAGGGGGCAACGAGCAGTACTTC.